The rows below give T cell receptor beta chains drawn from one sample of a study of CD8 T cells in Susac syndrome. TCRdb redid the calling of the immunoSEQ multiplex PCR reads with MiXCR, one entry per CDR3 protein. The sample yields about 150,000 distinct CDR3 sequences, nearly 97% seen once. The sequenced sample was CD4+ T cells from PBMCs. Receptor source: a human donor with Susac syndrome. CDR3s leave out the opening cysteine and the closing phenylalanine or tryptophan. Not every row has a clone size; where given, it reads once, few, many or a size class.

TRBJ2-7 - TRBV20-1 SARSGGQPEQY
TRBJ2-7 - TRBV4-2 ASSRELEYEQY
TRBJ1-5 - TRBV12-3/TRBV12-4 ASSSQRNQPQH
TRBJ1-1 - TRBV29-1 SVLQGARTEAF
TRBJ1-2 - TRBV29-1 SVLPGHT
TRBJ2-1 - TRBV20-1 SAHSYREFGPGGNEQF
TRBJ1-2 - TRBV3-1 ASSQDLAVNYGYT
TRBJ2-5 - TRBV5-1 ASSFPRSGEETQY
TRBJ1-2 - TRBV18 ASSKDSHLGYGYT
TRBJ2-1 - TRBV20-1 SASDDRFRQF
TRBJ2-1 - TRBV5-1 ASSPSPGLGSNEQF
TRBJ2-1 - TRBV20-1 SAREPSGGIYNEQF
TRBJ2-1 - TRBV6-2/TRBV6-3 ASRARLTQF
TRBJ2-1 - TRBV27 ASSPIYVHEQF
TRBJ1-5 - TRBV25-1 ASSEGDEGPQH
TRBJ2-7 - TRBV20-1 SATEDQLWGYEQY
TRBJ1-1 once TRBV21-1 ARWNIRTYTEAF
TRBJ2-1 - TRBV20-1 SARVGGGEQF